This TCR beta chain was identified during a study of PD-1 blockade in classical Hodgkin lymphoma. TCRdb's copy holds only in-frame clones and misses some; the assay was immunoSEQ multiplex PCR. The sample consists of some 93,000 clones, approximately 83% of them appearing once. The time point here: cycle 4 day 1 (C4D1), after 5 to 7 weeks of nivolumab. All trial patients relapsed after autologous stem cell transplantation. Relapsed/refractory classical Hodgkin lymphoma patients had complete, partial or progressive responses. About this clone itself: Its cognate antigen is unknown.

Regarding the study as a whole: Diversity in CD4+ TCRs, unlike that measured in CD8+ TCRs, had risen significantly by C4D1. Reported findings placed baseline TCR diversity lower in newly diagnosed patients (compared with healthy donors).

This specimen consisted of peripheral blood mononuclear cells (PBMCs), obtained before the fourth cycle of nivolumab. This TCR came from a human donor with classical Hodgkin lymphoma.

DNA of the CDR3: TGTGCAAGTCGCTCAACTAGCGGAGTTCCATCTTACAATGAGCAGTTCTTC. Encoded protein: CASRSTSGVPSYNEQFF. The J gene is TRBJ2-1, the V gene TRBV12-2; TRBD2 reflects the table's D call only, with no check against the DNA. TRBV12-2 is tagged as a pseudogene. This CDR3 is 17 amino acids long.